The clone carrying this T cell receptor beta chain was picked up many times. As yet, its antigen is unknown. This specimen comes from a study of CD8 T cells in ankylosing spondylitis. Study findings and constraints: Disease-associated clones were CD8+ and fairly uncommon in peripheral blood. Several of the motif variants were reported before in synovial fluid and blood from reactive arthritis.

From germline, CDR1 is SGHAT and CDR2 FQNNGV. This CDR3 contains 15 residues. The V gene end was trimmed by 4 bases and the J gene end by 7 bases; junction bases not matched to a gene: 10. With molecular barcodes, quantitative 5'-RACE was used to make the TCR beta libraries. TCRdb re-analysed the 5' RACE reads in MiXCR, keeping a single row per CDR3 protein. Here the sample spans 150,000 to 200,000 distinct CDR3 sequences, 18% being singletons. Sequencing was done on a sample of blood, either unsorted or a sorted T cell fraction (not recorded which). The TCR originated in a male donor aged 10-30 years with ankylosing spondylitis or in good health (not recorded which). The V call is TRBV11-2, the J call TRBJ2-3, with 8 bases matching TRBD2. CDR3 nucleotide sequence: TGTGCCAGCAGCTCCACTAGCGGAGCTTACAATACGCAGTATTTT. The encoded protein is CASSSTSGAYNTQYF.